This TCR beta chain stems from a study of shared clonotypes between healthy human individuals. The CDR3 sequence is 16 residues long. V lost 7 bases to trimming and J lost 0 bases; unmatched junction nucleotides: 9. Germline V gives CDR1 SGHRS, CDR2 YFSETQ. Overall study findings and caveats: Generation probabilities were higher for clonotypes shared across all four sorted-subset donors than for unshared ones.

Sequencing was performed with immunoSEQ multiplex PCR; in TCRdb, only in-frame clones are kept and a portion is missing. The sample includes 1.4 million to 1.5 million clones, roughly 96% of them seen just once. On this clone: Its antigen is currently unknown.

This sequence joins TRBV5-1 and TRBJ2-2; 7 nucleotides match TRBD2. The sequencing sample was made of naive CD4+ T cells sorted from blood. This sample's subset: CD45RA+ positively selected. The receptor's source is a man between 25 and 39 years old in good health. CDR3 nucleotides: TGCGCCAGCCGAGCCGGGGGGACCCCGAACACCGGGGAGCTGTTTTTT. This gives the protein CASRAGGTPNTGELFF. The full variable domain, in which reference TRBV5-1 and TRBJ2-2 provide the parts outside the CDR3, is KAGVTQTPRYLIKTRGQQVTLSCSPISGHRSVSWYQQTPGQGLQFLFEYFSETQRNKGNFPGRFSGRQFSNSRSEMNVSTLELGDSALYLCASRAGGTPNTGELFFGEGSRLTVL.